The source of this T cell receptor (beta chain) is a study of shared clonotypes between healthy human individuals. Turning to the study itself: CD4 naive and CD4 memory each took three plates per donor, while CD8 naive took two and CD8 memory one.

The CDR3 sequence is 15 residues long. With 1 base clipped from V and 3 bases from J, the junction kept 4 bases outside the gene matches. Germline CDR1 is SEHNR and CDR2 is FQNEAQ (reference sequence). Measured with immunoSEQ multiplex PCR; TCRdb has only the in-frame clones, and not every one. Of a few million clones in the sample, roughly 92% are singletons; the top ten hold around 0.4%. This TCR derives from a young man in good health. Some clones in this sample may be carry-over from other donors' samples. This chain joins TRBV7-9 and TRBJ2-7, with 9 bases lining up with TRBD2. Specimen: naive CD4+ T cells from PBMCs. Specified subset: CD45RA+ positively selected. The CDR3 DNA reads as TGTGCCAGCAGCTTAGGCGGGAGGGCCGGCTACGAGCAGTACTTC. Protein product: CASSLGGRAGYEQYF.